This T cell receptor (beta chain) appears in the sequencing data of a study of blood T cell repertoires in COVID-19. Study-level information: PBMCs, B-cell-depleted T cells, or T cells were the source of the cDNA or gDNA that made up the material.

The protocol was immunoSEQ multiplex PCR, while the TCRdb copy is restricted to in-frame clones and leaves out a portion. The sample lists about 270,000 clones; about nine tenths were seen once. V lost 4 bases to trimming and J lost 3 bases, with 4 bases between them. This CDR3 spans 11 amino acids. Germline CDR1 and CDR2: SGHDT and YYEEEE. This sequence originates from a woman younger than 30 who had recovered from COVID-19. Sequenced material: PBMCs or T cells enriched from blood (not recorded which). The chain combines TRBV5-6 with TRBJ2-5; no definite D call. The CDR3 DNA reads as TGTGCCAGCAGCCCAGAAGAGACCCAGTACTTC. It yields the protein CASSPEETQYF.